This T cell receptor beta chain derives from a study of graft-versus-host responses after intestinal transplantation. Whole-study context: All recipients were transplanted with multivisceral, liver-intestinal, or isolated intestinal grafts. Every transplant recipient was induced with anti-thymocyte globulin, then maintained on tacrolimus and steroids for about 3 years.

Study-wide findings and caveats: Present in recipient marrow, GvH clones included some that appeared first in ileum or blood.

This CDR3 has 17 amino acids. CDR1 is SNHLY and CDR2 is FYNNEI in the germline V gene. After removal of 1 base from V and 4 bases from J, the junction contained 8 bases not matched to a gene. Responders labeled with CFSE (200,000) were plated with 200,000 irradiated, violet-dye-labeled stimulators. Sorted cells were CFSE-low CD3+CD4+ or CD3+CD8+ proliferating responders. Sequencing used immunoSEQ multiplex PCR; TCRdb keeps in-frame clones, though not all of them. The table lists 3,500 to 4,000 clones, approximately 40% of them singletons. The TCR originated in a human patient who was an organ donor for intestinal transplantation. Sequenced here: alloreactive CD8+ T cells from a mixed lymphocyte reaction culture, sampled before transplantation. The subset is: CFSE-low proliferating T cells sorted from roughly 6-day pre-transplant mixed lymphocyte reaction (GvH or HvG direction). V usage is TRBV2 and J usage is TRBJ2-1; 9 bases map to TRBD2. CDR3 in DNA: TGTGCCAGCAGTGAAGTTTGGGCGGGAGGGATTTACAATGAGCAGTTCTTC. Translated, it gives CASSEVWAGGIYNEQFF.